One and the same sample provided the 2 T cell receptor beta chains below, sequenced in a study of blood T cell repertoires in COVID-19. The repertoire was sequenced with immunoSEQ multiplex PCR; TCRdb's copy has only in-frame clones and lacks some. There are some 290,000 clones in the sample; around 90% occur only once, and over 2% lies in the top ten. The sample consisted of peripheral blood. These receptors were obtained from a woman aged 45-59 years who had recovered from COVID-19.

The V call is TRBV21-1, the J call TRBJ2-5; TRBD1 is the table's D call, not checked against the DNA. TRBV21-1 is a documented pseudogene. CDR3 size: 18 residues. The CDR3 loop reads CASSKIVGRGKYQETQYF. The CDR3 bases are TGTGCCAGCAGCAAAATAGTAGGCAGGGGGAAGTACCAAGAGACCCAGTACTTC.

V gene TRBV27 combines with J gene TRBJ2-1; tentative D call: TRBD1 (6 bases). This CDR3 comprises 16 residues. V gave up 3 bases and J gave up 2 bases, with 14 bases separating them. The germline CDR1 and CDR2 sequences are MNHEY and SMNVEV (reference sequence). CDR3 residues: CASSFQSRGAYNEQFF. The CDR3 bases are TGTGCCAGCAGTTTTCAGTCCAGGGGAGCCTACAATGAGCAGTTCTTC.